One and the same sample provided the 31 T cell receptor beta chains below, sequenced in a study of T cell responses to AZD1222 COVID-19 vaccine. The table came from immunoSEQ multiplex PCR; TCRdb's copy has only in-frame clones and leaves some out. Here the sample spans fewer than 100,000 clones, approximately 88% being singletons. This specimen consisted of peripheral blood, obtained 28 days after the second AZD1222 dose. These receptors originate from an adult who received the AZD1222 COVID-19 vaccine.

CDR3 sequence reads: CASSGMEYNEQFF. In DNA, the CDR3 is TGTGCCAGCAGTGGGATGGAATACAATGAGCAGTTCTTC. This chain uses TRBV2 with TRBJ2-1; the D is unclear. The V gene's germline CDR1 is SNHLY and CDR2 FYNNEI. V gave up 4 bases and J gave up 4 bases, with 8 bases separating them. The CDR3 sequence is 13 residues long.

The chain couples TRBV3-1 (or the pseudogene TRBV3-2) to TRBJ2-2; D might be TRBD1 or TRBD2, each matching 5 bases. CDR1 LGHDT and CDR2 YNNKEL come from the germline V gene (reference sequence). Trimming took off 1 base at V and 0 bases at J, with 21 bases between the two ends. This CDR3 contains 20 residues. The CDR3 DNA reads TGTGCCAGCAGCCAAGCAGACCCGGGACCGACGACCCCGAACACCGGGGAGCTGTTTTTT. As protein: CASSQADPGPTTPNTGELFF.

The chain employs TRBV19 and TRBJ2-2; TRBD1 is a possible D gene (5 bases). This CDR3 is built from 14 residues. The germline gives CDR1 LNHDA, CDR2 SQIVND (reference sequence). The V end was cut by 5 bases, the J end by 4 bases, with 11 bases between. In DNA, the CDR3 is TGTGCCAGTAGTGCGACAGCGCTCACCGGGGAGCTGTTTTTT. This translates into CASSATALTGELFF.

The CDR3 here is CASSETAETQYF. CDR3 coding DNA: TGTGCCAGCAGTGAAACTGCAGAGACCCAGTACTTC. The chain couples TRBV6-1 to TRBJ2-5; D ambiguous. Trimming left V 2 bases short and J 4 bases short, with 5 bases between. The CDR3 length is 12 residues. The germline V gene has CDR1 MNHNS and CDR2 SASEGT.

This clone was seen once. The rearrangement uses TRBV28 and TRBJ2-7, with D unresolved. Germline assignment: CDR1 MDHEN and CDR2 SYDVKM. CDR3 size: 12 residues. Trimming took 5 bases from V and 5 from J, leaving 10 bases between them. The CDR3, as DNA: TGTGCCAGCAGTCCGAGGTCAAACGAGCAGTACTTC. This gives the protein CASSPRSNEQYF.

V usage is TRBV7-3 and J usage is TRBJ1-6; D call uncertain. Trimming shortened V by 5 bases and J by 7 bases, and 9 bases separated the two germline ends. Germline lookup yields CDR1 SGHTA and CDR2 FQGTGA. The CDR3 covers 13 residues. The CDR3 loop is CASSPSYNSPLHF. In DNA form, the CDR3 reads TGTGCCAGCAGCCCCAGTTACAATTCACCCCTCCACTTT.

The sample holds one count of this clone. The chain uses TRBV18 and TRBJ2-5; D is ambiguous. The CDR3 contains 14 residues. Germline V CDR1 and CDR2: KGHSH, LQKENI. Between the trimmed V and J ends, which lost 4 bases and 4 bases, there was a span of 13 bases. For the CDR3, the DNA is TGTGCCAGCTCACTGAACAACCTTCGAGAGACCCAGTACTTC. It yields the protein CASSLNNLRETQYF.

The chain links TRBV6-5 to TRBJ2-7, with D perhaps TRBD1 (6 bases). Germline lookup yields CDR1 MNHEY and CDR2 SVGAGI. V lost 6 bases to trimming and J lost 2 bases, with 14 bases between them. CDR3 length equals 14 residues. CDR3: CASSVRDTTYEQYF. The CDR3 DNA sequence: TGTGCCAGCAGCGTGAGGGACACAACCTACGAGCAGTACTTC.

This clone was detected a few times. The V gene is TRBV28, the J gene TRBJ1-2, with a tentative D call TRBD1 (6 bases). V was pared by 3 bases and J by 4 bases, with 12 bases between. The CDR3 is 14 residues long. Looked up from germline, CDR1 is MDHEN and CDR2 is SYDVKM. The CDR3 DNA follows: TGTGCCAGCAGTTTTTCTGCGGACAGCTATGGCTACACCTTC. Its protein is CASSFSADSYGYTF.

This clone was seen a single time. The chain uses TRBV5-1 and TRBJ1-4, with 9 bases that match TRBD1. Germline lookup yields CDR1 SGHRS and CDR2 YFSETQ. The CDR3 consists of 15 residues. V was pared by 3 bases and J by 11 bases, with 11 bases of the junction left unmatched. CDR3 loop: CASSSVPGQGEKLFF. CDR3 in DNA: TGCGCCAGCAGCTCGGTTCCGGGACAGGGCGAGAAACTGTTTTTT.

This chain links TRBV11-2 with TRBJ2-2; 11 bases map to TRBD2. The CDR3 is made up of 17 amino acids. Germline V CDR1 and CDR2: SGHAT, FQNNGV. V trimming: 5 bases; J trimming: 7 bases; junction bases outside the gene matches: 12. CDR3 in DNA: TGTGCCAGCAGCCTCCTGACTAGCGGGACCTGGGTCGGGGAGCTGTTTTTT. Its translation: CASSLLTSGTWVGELFF.

V and J are TRBV7-2 and TRBJ1-3; D gene uncertain. The CDR3 covers 14 residues. CDR1 and CDR2 from the germline V gene are SGHTA and FQGNSA. Trimming removed 3 bases from V and 4 bases from J, with 10 bases in between. Here the CDR3 reads CASSFGRRGNTIYF. The CDR3 nucleotides are TGTGCCAGCAGCTTCGGCCGCCGGGGAAACACCATATATTTT.

The chain employs TRBV3-1 (or the pseudogene TRBV3-2) and TRBJ2-5, with D hard to call. The ends were cut back, 2 bases at V and 4 bases at J, with 11 bases in the middle. In germline, CDR1 is LGHDT, CDR2 YNNKEL (reference sequence). The CDR3 spans 14 residues. This CDR3 is CASSQRVIGETQYF. The DNA of the CDR3 is TGTGCCAGCAGCCAAAGGGTCATTGGAGAGACCCAGTACTTC.

This sequence joins TRBV4-1 and TRBJ2-7; D not resolved. CDR1 and CDR2 from the germline V gene are MGHRA and YSYEKL. The V gene lost 4 bases and the J gene lost 7 bases, with 17 bases spanning the gap. The CDR3 is made up of 14 amino acids. In DNA, the CDR3 is TGCGCCAGCAGCCCTACGAGCAGTCTCGGTGAGCAGTACTTC. Protein: CASSPTSSLGEQYF.

The V call is TRBV27, the J call TRBJ1-5; D is undetermined. The CDR3 runs 15 residues. Germline assignment: CDR1 MNHEY and CDR2 SMNVEV (reference sequence). The ends were cut back, 8 bases at V and 0 bases at J, with 14 bases in the middle. CDR3 DNA sequence: TGTGCCAGCGCCCCCAGGTCTTATAGCAATCAGCCCCAGCATTTT. The encoded protein is CASAPRSYSNQPQHF.

This chain joins TRBV5-1 and TRBJ2-1, with TRBD1 identical over 11 bases. After removal of 4 bases from V and 5 bases from J, the junction contained 11 bases not matched to a gene. CDR1 is SGHRS, CDR2 YFSETQ, per germline. The CDR3 is made up of 17 amino acids. CDR3 sequence reads: CASSPLRGTGGHNEQFF. CDR3 coding DNA: TGCGCCAGCAGCCCCCTGCGGGGGACAGGGGGTCACAATGAGCAGTTCTTC.

The rearrangement uses TRBV28 and TRBJ1-6; possible D gene TRBD1, 6 bases. Germline values: CDR1 MDHEN, CDR2 SYDVKM. CDR3 length: 17 amino acids. Trimming removed 7 bases at V and 8 bases at J, with 24 bases between. The CDR3 loop is CASTTFHGGGLYSPLHF. For the CDR3, the DNA is TGTGCCAGCACCACCTTCCACGGGGGGGGGCTTTATTCACCCCTCCACTTT.

The rearrangement links TRBV7-9 to TRBJ2-7; no clear D gene. Between the trimmed V and J ends, which lost 5 bases and 3 bases, there was a span of 5 bases. Germline assignment: CDR1 SEHNR and CDR2 FQNEAQ (reference sequence). The CDR3 totals 11 residues. The CDR3 spells CASSNHYEQYF. CDR3 nucleotide sequence: TGTGCCAGCAGCAACCACTACGAGCAGTACTTC. Using reference TRBV7-9 and TRBJ2-7 for the parts outside the CDR3, the full variable domain is DTGVSQNPRHKITKRGQNVTFRCDPISEHNRLYWYRQTLGQGPEFLTYFQNEAQLEKSRLLSDRFSAERPKGSFSTLEIQRTEQGDSAMYLCASSNHYEQYFGPGTRLTVT.

The chain links TRBV3-1 (or the pseudogene TRBV3-2) to TRBJ2-7; 7 nucleotides match TRBD1. In germline, CDR1 is LGHDT, CDR2 YNNKEL (reference sequence). The CDR3 contains 13 residues. The trim removed 5 bases at V and 3 bases at J, leaving 4 bases unmatched. CDR3 DNA: TGTGCCAGCAGCGGACAGGCCAACTACGAGCAGTACTTC. Translated, it gives CASSGQANYEQYF.

The gene calls are TRBV25-1 and TRBJ1-2; D unresolved. The CDR3 extends over 16 amino acids. Between the trimmed V and J ends, which lost 3 bases and 7 bases, there was a span of 21 bases. Germline V gene sequence: CDR1 MGHDK, CDR2 SYGVNS. This CDR3 is CASSDSSGGGILGYTF. The CDR3 DNA reads as TGTGCCAGCAGTGACAGCTCCGGAGGCGGTATTCTTGGCTACACCTTC.

The chain uses TRBV4-2 and TRBJ2-5; tentative D call: TRBD1 (6 bases). Trimming cost V 0 bases and J 0 bases, with 17 bases left between them. This CDR3 spans 18 amino acids. Germline loops: CDR1 LGHNA, CDR2 YNFKEQ. This chain's CDR3 is CASSQDEGDAWYQETQYF. The CDR3 nucleotides are TGTGCCAGCAGCCAAGACGAGGGGGACGCTTGGTACCAAGAGACCCAGTACTTC.

The chain carries TRBV19 and TRBJ1-5; 7 positions agree with TRBD1. The CDR3 runs to 15 residues. The germline CDR1 and CDR2 sequences are LNHDA and SQIVND (reference sequence). With V trimmed by 7 bases and J by 4 bases, 10 bases remained unmatched. The CDR3 region is CASTPRDSSNQPQHF. The CDR3 coding sequence is TGTGCCAGTACCCCCCGGGACAGTTCAAATCAGCCCCAGCATTTT.

This chain links TRBV5-4 with TRBJ2-7; no firm D call. Trimming took 0 bases from V and 4 from J, leaving 11 bases between them. The CDR3 length is 14 residues. Per the germline V gene, CDR1 is SGHNT and CDR2 is YYREEE (reference sequence). CDR3 nucleotide sequence: TGTGCCAGCAGCTTGGCCGGCGTAGGGTACGAGCAGTACTTC. This encodes CASSLAGVGYEQYF.

The sample holds a few counts of this clone. The rearrangement joins TRBV6-5 to TRBJ2-7; TRBD1 is a possible D gene (5 bases). This CDR3 is built from 15 residues. The germline V and J ends were trimmed by 8 bases and 7 bases, with 24 bases remaining between them. Germline loops: CDR1 MNHEY, CDR2 SVGAGI. The DNA of the CDR3 is TGTGCCAGCGGCGAGACAGTGCCCTCGGCGAGAGAGCAGTACTTC. Translated: CASGETVPSAREQYF.

The gene calls are TRBV2 and TRBJ2-2; D not certain. The germline gives CDR1 SNHLY, CDR2 FYNNEI. The CDR3 is 15 residues long. V was pared by 6 bases and J by 4 bases, with 15 bases between. CDR3: CASRPILRRTGELFF. The CDR3 nucleotides read TGTGCCAGCAGGCCGATACTCCGTCGCACCGGGGAGCTGTTTTTT.

This clone was found a few times. This sequence joins TRBV27 and TRBJ2-5; TRBD1 matches 7 bases. CDR1 is MNHEY and CDR2 is SMNVEV in the germline V gene (reference sequence). The CDR3 is made up of 14 amino acids. J was trimmed by 2 bases and V by 5 bases; bases with no gene match: 5. CDR3 coding DNA: TGTGCCAGCAGTCTGGACAGGCTACAAGAGACCCAGTACTTC. This translates into CASSLDRLQETQYF.

This clone was picked up one time. The chain employs TRBV7-9 and TRBJ1-1, with TRBD1 identical over 7 bases. The J segment lost 6 bases and the V segment lost 5 bases, leaving 9 bases of the junction unmatched. This CDR3 region has 14 residues. Germline V gene lookup returns CDR1 SEHNR and CDR2 FQNEAQ (reference sequence). The CDR3 coding sequence is TGTGCCAGCAGCGCATGGGACAGAAAATCTGAAGCTTTCTTT. This codes for CASSAWDRKSEAFF.

The chain joins TRBV7-9 to TRBJ1-1, with D maybe TRBD1 (6 bases). The CDR3 runs 14 residues. V dropped 5 bases and J dropped 1 base, with 11 bases sitting between them. Germline V gene sequence: CDR1 SEHNR, CDR2 FQNEAQ (reference sequence). The CDR3 sequence: CASSPPQGNTEAFF. The CDR3 region has the DNA TGTGCCAGCAGCCCCCCACAGGGGAACACTGAAGCTTTCTTT.

This clone has just a few counts. The chain is built from TRBV5-5 and TRBJ1-3; D unresolved. CDR1 is SGHKS, CDR2 YYEKEE, per germline (reference sequence). The CDR3 is made up of 17 amino acids. Trimming shortened V by 4 bases and J by 1 base, and 18 bases separated the two germline ends. The chain's CDR3 is CASSLWAVVSSGNTIYF. CDR3 nucleotides: TGTGCCAGCAGCCTCTGGGCCGTGGTTTCATCTGGAAACACCATATATTTT.

This sequence joins TRBV18 and TRBJ2-3; 9 bases match TRBD1. Germline V lookup: CDR1 KGHSH, CDR2 LQKENI. Losses at the gene ends were 0 bases for V and 6 bases for J; bases not matched to a gene: 7. This CDR3 spans 16 amino acids. The CDR3 region is CASSPPRQGVVDTQYF. CDR3 DNA: TGTGCCAGCTCACCACCGCGACAGGGGGTCGTTGATACGCAGTATTTT.

DNA of the CDR3: TGTGCCAGCAGCTTAAGAAGCGGGGCCACTAAAGAGACCCAGTACTTC. Residues: CASSLRSGATKETQYF. The chain carries TRBV7-7 and TRBJ2-5; the match to TRBD2 covers 7 bases. V trimming: 2 bases; J trimming: 3 bases; junction bases outside the gene matches: 9. The CDR3 loop spans 16 amino acids. The germline V gene has CDR1 SSHAT and CDR2 FNYEAQ (reference sequence).